The next 16 T cell receptor beta chains were all read from a single sample in a study of beta chain features in type 1 diabetes. Study-level points and caveats: Researchers report that Type 1 diabetes patients had moderately but significantly shorter TCRB CDR3s across all four CD4+ subsets.

Antigens for these TCRs are unknown. Since all of the isolated RNA was reverse transcribed, expressed TCRB transcripts were what got sequenced. TCRdb keeps only in-frame clones here, not all; method: immunoSEQ multiplex PCR. The data hold roughly 340,000 clones, with approximately 12% observed a single time. The specimen sequenced was naive CD4+ T cells from blood. These receptors were taken from a woman aged 18-29 years with type 1 diabetes.

This clone was detected only a few times. The chain combines TRBV5-1 with TRBJ2-3, with D tentatively TRBD2 (5 bases). The V end was cut by 5 bases, the J end by 2 bases, with 6 bases between. This CDR3 comprises 12 residues. Germline CDR1 reads SGHRS; CDR2 reads YFSETQ. CDR3 region: CASRDSTDTQYF. The CDR3 DNA follows: TGCGCCAGCAGGGACTCCACAGATACGCAGTATTTT.

This chain links TRBV6-1 with TRBJ1-2, with D tentatively TRBD1 (5 bases). V shed 1 base and J shed 3 bases, with 9 bases lying between them. CDR1 is MNHNS, CDR2 SASEGT, per germline. This CDR3 is built from 14 residues. The CDR3 region is CASSEDLGDYGYTF. The CDR3 DNA reads TGTGCCAGCAGTGAAGATTTAGGGGACTATGGCTACACCTTC.

The rearrangement uses TRBV30 and TRBJ2-1, with 7 bases lining up with TRBD2. Germline V lookup: CDR1 GTSNPN, CDR2 SVGIG (reference sequence). The CDR3 covers 13 residues. J gave up 12 bases and V 1 base, and 9 bases lay outside the gene matches. CDR3 sequence reads: CAWSGGGADWQFF. In DNA, the CDR3 is TGTGCCTGGAGTGGGGGAGGGGCCGATTGGCAGTTCTTC.

This clone was counted between two and nine times. The V call is TRBV7-2, the J call TRBJ2-5, with 9 bases that match TRBD1. Per the germline V gene, CDR1 is SGHTA and CDR2 is FQGNSA. The CDR3 runs to 14 residues. With V trimmed by 5 bases and J by 4 bases, 5 bases remained unmatched. The CDR3 DNA sequence: TGTGCCAGCAGCGGGGACAGGGCCCGAGAGACCCAGTACTTC. It is translated as CASSGDRARETQYF.

This clone was recorded a few times. The CDR3 here is CASSYDGTAQETQYF. In nucleotides, the CDR3 is TGTGCCAGCAGTTACGACGGGACAGCTCAAGAGACCCAGTACTTC. This chain joins TRBV6-6 and TRBJ2-5; 7 positions match TRBD1. The V and J ends lost 2 bases and 2 bases, in that order; junction bases with no gene match: 5. Looked up from germline, CDR1 is MNHNY and CDR2 is SVGAGI (reference sequence). CDR3 length: 15 amino acids.

The chain joins TRBV7-2 to TRBJ2-5; TRBD1 aligns across 7 bases. Germline values: CDR1 SGHTA, CDR2 FQGNSA. The trim removed 5 bases at V and 5 bases at J, leaving 17 bases unmatched. This CDR3 comprises 17 residues. DNA for the CDR3: TGTGCCAGCAGCGTACGGACAGGAACCGGTGATTGGGAGACCCAGTACTTC. It translates to CASSVRTGTGDWETQYF.

The chain links TRBV7-2 to TRBJ2-7; TRBD1 agrees at 12 bases. The CDR3 is made up of 17 amino acids. Germline V lookup: CDR1 SGHTA, CDR2 FQGNSA. The V segment lost 5 bases and the J segment 7 bases; nucleotides outside the gene matches: 15. The CDR3 is CASSPPVGTGGVREQYV. DNA for the CDR3: TGTGCCAGCAGCCCCCCGGTCGGGACAGGGGGCGTGAGGGAGCAGTACGTC.

This clone occurred a few times. Other DNA sequences in this sample translate to the same CDR3. V usage is TRBV5-1 and J usage is TRBJ1-1, with D possibly matching TRBD1 (5 bases). Deletions cut 1 base from V and 1 base from J, with 8 bases between. This CDR3 is 14 amino acids long. Looked up from germline, CDR1 is SGHRS and CDR2 is YFSETQ. The CDR3 reads CASSLQTGNTEAFF. The CDR3 nucleotides are TGCGCCAGCAGCTTGCAAACAGGGAACACTGAAGCTTTCTTT.

This chain links TRBV7-2 with TRBJ2-1, with 10 bases lining up with TRBD2. The V segment lost 2 bases and the J segment 6 bases; nucleotides outside the gene matches: 7. The CDR3 totals 16 residues. Germline values: CDR1 SGHTA, CDR2 FQGNSA. The CDR3, as DNA: TGTGCCAGCAGCTTAATTGGCCTAGCGGGAGTCAATGAGCAGTTCTTC. The encoded protein is CASSLIGLAGVNEQFF.

This clone has only a few counts. The chain has TRBV15 and TRBJ2-1; TRBD2 matches at 7 bases. This CDR3 has 13 residues. The V gene end was trimmed by 8 bases and the J gene end by 2 bases; junction bases not matched to a gene: 3. Looked up from germline, CDR1 is LNHNV and CDR2 is YYDKDF (reference sequence). CDR3 coding DNA: TGTGCCACCGTAGCGGGCACCTACAATGAGCAGTTCTTC. It is translated as CATVAGTYNEQFF.

The rearrangement joins TRBV29-1 to TRBJ2-7; 7 bases are a match to TRBD1. The CDR3 is 12 residues long. From germline, CDR1 is SQVTM and CDR2 ANQGSEA. The trim removed 2 bases at V and 6 bases at J, leaving 4 bases unmatched. The CDR3 sequence: CSVEHPGGEQYF. The CDR3 DNA reads as TGCAGCGTTGAACACCCAGGGGGCGAGCAGTACTTC.

This chain links TRBV15 with TRBJ1-1; a possible D gene is TRBD1 (5 bases). In germline, CDR1 is LNHNV, CDR2 YYDKDF (reference sequence). CDR3 length equals 15 residues. V was clipped by 3 bases and J by 3 bases, with 14 bases between them. Here the CDR3 reads CATSSGLGLDTEAFF. In nucleotides, the CDR3 is TGTGCCACCAGCAGCGGCCTGGGGCTCGACACTGAAGCTTTCTTT.

This clone came up a few times. V gene TRBV6-5 combines with J gene TRBJ1-4, with 8 bases aligning to TRBD1. The CDR3 has 15 amino acids. Germline trimming cut 8 bases from V and 8 bases from J; bases unmatched to any gene: 13. Germline values: CDR1 MNHEY, CDR2 SVGAGI. CDR3 amino acids: CASSRTGSSGEKLFF. In nucleotides, the CDR3 is TGTGCCAGCTCCCGGACAGGGTCTTCTGGGGAAAAACTGTTTTTT.

The chain recombines TRBV4-3 with TRBJ2-1; D unresolved. V lost 0 bases, J lost 4 bases, and 7 bases lay in between. This CDR3 comprises 14 residues. Germline V gene sequence: CDR1 LGHNA, CDR2 YSLEER. CDR3 DNA: TGCGCCAGCAGCCAAGATCCTAGTTACAATGAGCAGTTCTTC. This codes for CASSQDPSYNEQFF.

This sequence joins TRBV9 and TRBJ2-7; 9 nucleotides match TRBD1. This CDR3 is built from 15 residues. CDR1 and CDR2 from the germline V gene are SGDLS and YYNGEE. With V trimmed by 2 bases and J by 5 bases, 8 bases remained unmatched. CDR3 in amino acids: CASSVADRGLHEQYF. CDR3 DNA sequence: TGTGCCAGCAGCGTCGCGGACAGGGGTCTCCACGAGCAGTACTTC.

The J gene is TRBJ2-7, the V gene TRBV5-1, with 10 nucleotides matching TRBD2. Per germline, CDR1 SGHRS and CDR2 YFSETQ. V gave up 3 bases and J gave up 6 bases; unmatched junction bases: 9. The CDR3 spans 15 residues. CDR3 residues: CASSWGTSANREQYF. The CDR3 DNA reads as TGCGCCAGCAGCTGGGGGACTAGCGCCAACCGCGAGCAGTACTTC. The whole variable domain, remainder taken from reference TRBV5-1 and TRBJ2-7, is KAGVTQTPRYLIKTRGQQVTLSCSPISGHRSVSWYQQTPGQGLQFLFEYFSETQRNKGNFPGRFSGRQFSNSRSEMNVSTLELGDSALYLCASSWGTSANREQYFGPGTRLTVT.